This T cell receptor beta chain was sequenced during a study of shared clonotypes between healthy human individuals. Points from the study as a whole: Represented diversity, genetic and exposure-history alike, was limited by few donors.

The V end lost 5 bases, the J end lost 1 base, and 8 bases lay between the germline ends. The germline V gene encodes CDR1 SQVTM and CDR2 ANQGSEA. The CDR3 has 12 amino acids. It was at deep level that the assay was run. Here immunoSEQ multiplex PCR was the method, and the copy in TCRdb shows in-frame clones only, minus some. In the table there are around 440,000 clones, over 60% of which are singletons. As to this clone: As yet, its antigen is unknown.

The sample was PBMCs. The chain carries TRBV29-1 and TRBJ1-1, with D unresolved. This receptor was obtained from a woman between 35 and 50 years old in good health. Some clones in this sample may be carry-over from other donors' samples. The chain's CDR3 is CSVSRSNTEAFF. In DNA, the CDR3 is TGCAGCGTTTCCCGATCGAACACTGAAGCTTTCTTT.